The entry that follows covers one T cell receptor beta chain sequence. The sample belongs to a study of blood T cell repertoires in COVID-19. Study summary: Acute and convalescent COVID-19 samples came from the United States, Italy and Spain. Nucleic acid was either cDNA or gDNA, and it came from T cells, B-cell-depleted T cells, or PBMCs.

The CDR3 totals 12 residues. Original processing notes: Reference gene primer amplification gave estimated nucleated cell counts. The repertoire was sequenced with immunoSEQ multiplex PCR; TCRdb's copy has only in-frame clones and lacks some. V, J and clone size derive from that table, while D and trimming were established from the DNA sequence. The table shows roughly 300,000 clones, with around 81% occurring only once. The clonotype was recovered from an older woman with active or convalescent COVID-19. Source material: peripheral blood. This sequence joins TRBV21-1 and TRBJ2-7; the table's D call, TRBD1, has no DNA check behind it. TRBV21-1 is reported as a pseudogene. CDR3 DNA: TGTGCCAGCAGGACAGGGAAAGACGAGCAGTACTTC. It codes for CASRTGKDEQYF.